The clone carrying this T cell receptor (beta chain) was recorded many times. Among the exclusions were patients with other autoimmune diseases, uncontrolled infections, pregnancy or lactation. PBMCs stemmed from around 10 ml of fresh peripheral blood. Transcripts of RNA were the source for amplifying TCR beta CDR3 regions. First-round RT-PCR relied on HTBI primers, and a second-round multiplex PCR came next. TCRdb independently ran MiXCR on the multiplex PCR reads; one entry per CDR3 protein. The sample includes over 450,000 distinct CDR3 sequences, approximately 15% of them seen just once. The data were taken from a study of Graves' ophthalmopathy and Graves' hyperthyroidism. In germline, CDR1 is SGHNT, CDR2 YYREEE (reference sequence). After removal of 3 bases from V and 4 bases from J, the junction contained 7 bases not matched to a gene. The CDR3 has 14 residues.

The clonotype comes from a woman in her twenties or thirties with Graves' ophthalmopathy. This sequence joins TRBV5-4 and TRBJ2-7, with 7 nucleotides matching TRBD1. Sequencing was done on a sample of blood. In nucleotides, the CDR3 is TGTGCCAGCAGCTGGGGGACAGACCAATACGAGCAGTACTTC. As protein: CASSWGTDQYEQYF.